The 9 T cell receptor beta chains below were found in one sample sequenced in a study of blood T cells in healthy people across ages. Combining a sample-barcoded 5' primer with a J-beta primer mix, a second PCR ran for 7 to 11 cycles. MiXCR, run by TCRdb on the 5' RACE reads, gives a single entry per CDR3 protein. The repertoire includes approximately 900,000 distinct CDR3 sequences, under 35% of them detected once, and roughly 10% sits in the top ten. These data were likewise used in another study, on T cells of mothers and their children.

The specimen was blood. The receptors were gathered from a woman between 35 and 50 years old in good health.

The chain has TRBV4-3 and TRBJ1-1; TRBD1 matches 7 bases. CDR3 length: 17 amino acids. Germline CDR1 LGHNA, CDR2 YSLEER. V gave up 0 bases and J gave up 2 bases; unmatched junction bases: 9. The CDR3 is CASSQDPRGNGNTEAFF. DNA of the CDR3: TGCGCCAGCAGCCAAGACCCCAGGGGGAACGGTAACACTGAAGCTTTCTTT.

The sample holds a few counts of this clonotype. J is TRBJ2-5 and V is TRBV5-1; the D is unclear. V was trimmed by 0 bases and J by 3 bases, leaving 15 bases between them. This CDR3 has 16 amino acids. Germline V gives CDR1 SGHRS, CDR2 YFSETQ. CDR3 in amino acids: CASSLASGLLEETQYF. Written as DNA, the CDR3 is TGCGCCAGCAGCTTGGCCTCTGGCTTGTTAGAAGAGACCCAGTACTTC.

Points on this clonotype: One end of the junction is discordant with germline, which a read error may explain. The rearrangement links TRBV7-7 to TRBJ2-1; either TRBD1 or TRBD2 may fit D (5 bases each). Germline V CDR1 and CDR2: SSHAT, FNYEAQ (reference sequence). CDR3 length equals 14 residues. The CDR3 protein is CASSWDPGINEQFF. CDR3 bases: TGTGCTAGCAGCTGGGACCCCGGGATTAATGAGCAGTTCTTC.

The gene calls are TRBV5-6 and TRBJ2-7; 8 bases line up with TRBD1. The junction had 4 bases not matched to a gene; V was cut back by 7 bases and J by 1 base. There are 13 residues in the CDR3. Germline assignment: CDR1 SGHDT and CDR2 YYEEEE. CDR3 region: CASADRGSYEQYF. CDR3 bases: TGTGCCAGCGCCGACAGGGGTTCCTACGAGCAGTACTTC.

This chain connects TRBV27 to TRBJ2-3; D uncertain. The V gene lost 6 bases and the J gene lost 0 bases, with 10 bases spanning the gap. Looked up from germline, CDR1 is MNHEY and CDR2 is SMNVEV (reference sequence). The CDR3 covers 14 residues. CDR3 region: CASRVSISTDTQYF. Here the CDR3 DNA reads TGTGCCAGCAGGGTTTCGATAAGCACAGATACGCAGTATTTT.

The chain is built from TRBV5-1 and TRBJ1-1; weak D call: TRBD1 (5 bases). V lost 3 bases and J 1 base, leaving 16 bases between the germline ends. The CDR3 spans 16 residues. In germline, CDR1 is SGHRS, CDR2 YFSETQ. In DNA, the CDR3 is TGCGCCAGCAGCTCTGGGGGGGGAGGCCGGAACACTGAAGCTTTCTTT. This gives the protein CASSSGGGGRNTEAFF.

The chain links TRBV28 to TRBJ1-4; D remains unclear. CDR3 size: 11 residues. Germline-derived CDR1 and CDR2 are MDHEN and SYDVKM. V dropped 5 bases and J dropped 8 bases, with 6 bases sitting between them. The CDR3 here is CASSLKEKLFF. The CDR3 nucleotides are TGTGCCAGCAGTCTCAAAGAAAAACTGTTTTTT.

This clonotype was seen repeatedly, ten times or more. The chain has TRBV7-2 and TRBJ2-1; 7 nucleotides match TRBD2. Germline V gene data show CDR1 as SGHTA and CDR2 as FQGNSA. This CDR3 spans 15 amino acids. The V and J ends lost 2 bases and 5 bases, in that order; junction bases with no gene match: 6. CDR3 sequence reads: CASSLSAGDHNEQFF. DNA of the CDR3: TGTGCCAGCAGCTTATCTGCGGGGGACCACAATGAGCAGTTCTTC.

This clonotype was observed a handful of times. The CDR3 nucleotides read TGTGCCAGCAGCTTAGACATGGGCCCTTACAATGAGCAGTTCTTC. This gives the protein CASSLDMGPYNEQFF. The chain is built from TRBV7-2 and TRBJ2-1; D ambiguous. Germline values: CDR1 SGHTA, CDR2 FQGNSA. This CDR3 comprises 15 residues. Trimming took off 1 base at V and 4 bases at J, with 11 bases between the two ends.